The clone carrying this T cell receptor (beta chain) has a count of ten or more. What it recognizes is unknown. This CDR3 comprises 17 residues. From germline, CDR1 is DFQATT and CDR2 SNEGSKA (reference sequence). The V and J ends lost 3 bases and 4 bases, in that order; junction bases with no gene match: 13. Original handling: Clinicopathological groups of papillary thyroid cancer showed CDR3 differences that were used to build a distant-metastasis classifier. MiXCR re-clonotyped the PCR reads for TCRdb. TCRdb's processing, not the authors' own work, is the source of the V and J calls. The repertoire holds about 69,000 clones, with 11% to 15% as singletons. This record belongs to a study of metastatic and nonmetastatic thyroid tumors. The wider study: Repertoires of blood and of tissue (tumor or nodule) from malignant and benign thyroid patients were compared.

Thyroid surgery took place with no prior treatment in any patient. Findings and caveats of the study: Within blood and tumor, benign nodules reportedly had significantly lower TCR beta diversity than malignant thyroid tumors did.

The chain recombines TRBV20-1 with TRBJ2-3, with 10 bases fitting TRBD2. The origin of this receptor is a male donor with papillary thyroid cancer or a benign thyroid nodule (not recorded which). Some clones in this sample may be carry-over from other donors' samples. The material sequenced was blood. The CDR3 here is CSASGYRAGGRSDTQYF. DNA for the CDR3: TGCAGTGCTAGTGGGTATCGAGCGGGAGGGCGATCAGATACGCAGTATTTT.